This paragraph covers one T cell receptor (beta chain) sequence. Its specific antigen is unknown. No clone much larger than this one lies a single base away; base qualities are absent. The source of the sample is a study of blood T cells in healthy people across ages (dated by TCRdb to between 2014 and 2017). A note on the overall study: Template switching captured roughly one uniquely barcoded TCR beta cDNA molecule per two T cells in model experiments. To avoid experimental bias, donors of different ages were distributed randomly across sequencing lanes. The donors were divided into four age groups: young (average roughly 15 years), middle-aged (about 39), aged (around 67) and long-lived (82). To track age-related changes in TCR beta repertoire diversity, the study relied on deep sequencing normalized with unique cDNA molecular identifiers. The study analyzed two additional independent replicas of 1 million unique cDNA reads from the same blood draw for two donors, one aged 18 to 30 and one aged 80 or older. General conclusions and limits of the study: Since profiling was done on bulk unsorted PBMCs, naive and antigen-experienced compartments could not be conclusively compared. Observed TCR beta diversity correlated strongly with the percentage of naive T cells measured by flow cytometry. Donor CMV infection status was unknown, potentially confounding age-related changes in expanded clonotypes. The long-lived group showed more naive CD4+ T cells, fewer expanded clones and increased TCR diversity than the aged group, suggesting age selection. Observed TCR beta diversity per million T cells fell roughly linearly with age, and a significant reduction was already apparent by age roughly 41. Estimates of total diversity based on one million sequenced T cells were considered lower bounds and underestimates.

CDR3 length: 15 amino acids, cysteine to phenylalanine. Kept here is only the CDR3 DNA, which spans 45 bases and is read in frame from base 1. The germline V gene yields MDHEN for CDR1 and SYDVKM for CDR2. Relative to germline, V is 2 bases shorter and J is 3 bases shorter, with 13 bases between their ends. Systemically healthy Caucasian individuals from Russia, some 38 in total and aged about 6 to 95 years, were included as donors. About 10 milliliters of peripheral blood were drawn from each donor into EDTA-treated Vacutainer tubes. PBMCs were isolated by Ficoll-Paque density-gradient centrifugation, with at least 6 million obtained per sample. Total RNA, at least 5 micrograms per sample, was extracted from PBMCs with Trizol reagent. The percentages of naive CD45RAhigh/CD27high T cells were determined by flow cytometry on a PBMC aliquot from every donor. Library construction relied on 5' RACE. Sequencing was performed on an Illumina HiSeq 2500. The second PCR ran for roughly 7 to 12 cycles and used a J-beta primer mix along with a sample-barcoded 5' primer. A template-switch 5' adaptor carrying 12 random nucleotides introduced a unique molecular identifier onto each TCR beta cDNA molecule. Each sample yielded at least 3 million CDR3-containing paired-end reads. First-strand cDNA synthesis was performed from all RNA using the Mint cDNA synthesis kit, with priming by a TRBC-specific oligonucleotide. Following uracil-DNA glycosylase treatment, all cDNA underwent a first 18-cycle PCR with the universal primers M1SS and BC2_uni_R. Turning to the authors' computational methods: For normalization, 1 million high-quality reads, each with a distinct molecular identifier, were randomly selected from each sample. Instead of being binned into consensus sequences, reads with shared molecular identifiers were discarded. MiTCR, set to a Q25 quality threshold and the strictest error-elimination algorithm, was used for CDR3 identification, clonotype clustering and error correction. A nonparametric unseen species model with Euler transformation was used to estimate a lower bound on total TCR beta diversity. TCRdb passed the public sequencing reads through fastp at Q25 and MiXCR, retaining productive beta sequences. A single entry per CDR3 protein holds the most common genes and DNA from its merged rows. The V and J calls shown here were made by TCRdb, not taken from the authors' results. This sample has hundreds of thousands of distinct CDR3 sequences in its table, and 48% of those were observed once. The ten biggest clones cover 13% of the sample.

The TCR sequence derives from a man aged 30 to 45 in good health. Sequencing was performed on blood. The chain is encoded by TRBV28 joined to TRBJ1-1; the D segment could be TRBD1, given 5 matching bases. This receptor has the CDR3 CASSLNLGVHTEAFF. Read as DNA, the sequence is TGTGCCAGCAGTTTAAATTTAGGGGTTCACACTGAAGCTTTCTTT.